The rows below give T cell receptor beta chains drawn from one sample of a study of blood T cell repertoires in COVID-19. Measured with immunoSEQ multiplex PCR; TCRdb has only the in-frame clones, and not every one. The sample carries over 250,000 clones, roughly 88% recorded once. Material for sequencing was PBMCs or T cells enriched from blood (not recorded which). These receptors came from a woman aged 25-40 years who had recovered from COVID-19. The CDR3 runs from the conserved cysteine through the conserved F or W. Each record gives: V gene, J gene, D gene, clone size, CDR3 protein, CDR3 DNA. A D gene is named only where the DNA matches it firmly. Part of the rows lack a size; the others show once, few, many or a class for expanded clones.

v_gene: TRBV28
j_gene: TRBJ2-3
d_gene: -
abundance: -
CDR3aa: CASSFTGIVIREDTQYF
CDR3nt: TGTGCCAGCAGTTTCACAGGGATTGTGATTCGCGAAGATACGCAGTATTTT

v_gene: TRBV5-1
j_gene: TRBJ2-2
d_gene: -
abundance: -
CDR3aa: CASSLPSTGELFF
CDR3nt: TGCGCCAGCAGCTTGCCTAGCACCGGGGAGCTGTTTTTT

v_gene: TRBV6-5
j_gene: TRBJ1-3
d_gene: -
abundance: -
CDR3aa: CASTLGRASGNTIYF
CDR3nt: TGTGCCAGCACACTAGGGCGGGCCTCTGGAAACACCATATATTTT

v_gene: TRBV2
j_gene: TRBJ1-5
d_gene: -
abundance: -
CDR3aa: CASSRDSRNQPQHF
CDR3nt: TGTGCCAGCAGTCGGGACTCACGCAATCAGCCCCAGCATTTT

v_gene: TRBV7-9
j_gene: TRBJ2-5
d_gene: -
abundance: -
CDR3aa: CASSLGSGLGLGDGETQYF
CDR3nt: TGTGCCAGCAGCTTAGGGAGCGGGCTCGGGCTAGGGGACGGAGAGACCCAGTACTTC

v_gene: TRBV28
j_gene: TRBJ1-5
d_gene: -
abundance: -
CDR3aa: CASSLPRGGGQPQHF
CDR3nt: TGTGCCAGCAGTCTGCCACGGGGAGGTGGGCAGCCCCAGCATTTT

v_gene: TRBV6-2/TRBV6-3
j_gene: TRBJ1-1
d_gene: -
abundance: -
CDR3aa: CASSSTSGAMNTEAFF
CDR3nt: TGTGCCAGCAGTTCCACCTCGGGAGCGATGAACACTGAAGCTTTCTTT

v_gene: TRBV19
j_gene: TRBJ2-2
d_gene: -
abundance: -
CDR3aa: CASSVKGRDNTGELFF
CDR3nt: TGTGCCAGTAGCGTTAAAGGGCGGGATAACACCGGGGAGCTGTTTTTT

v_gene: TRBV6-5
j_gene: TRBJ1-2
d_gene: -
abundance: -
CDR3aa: CASSYPTQGVYGYTF
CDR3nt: TGTGCCAGCAGTTACCCGACACAGGGAGTCTATGGCTACACCTTC

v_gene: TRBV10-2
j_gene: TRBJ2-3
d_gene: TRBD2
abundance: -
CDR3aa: CASLAGPDTQYF
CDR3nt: TGCGCCAGCCTAGCGGGACCAGATACGCAGTATTTT

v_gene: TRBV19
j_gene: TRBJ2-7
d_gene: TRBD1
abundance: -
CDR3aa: CASSTSVTGFLAYEQYF
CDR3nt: TGTGCCAGTAGTACATCCGTGACAGGGTTCCTCGCTTACGAGCAGTACTTC

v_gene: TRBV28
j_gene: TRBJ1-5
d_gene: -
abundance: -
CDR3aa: CASSLRGINQPQHF
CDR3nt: TGTGCCAGCAGTTTACGGGGGATCAATCAGCCCCAGCATTTT

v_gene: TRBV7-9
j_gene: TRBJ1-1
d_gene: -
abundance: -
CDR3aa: CASSPSPGGPAFF
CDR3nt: TGTGCCAGCAGCCCCTCCCCGGGCGGGCCTGCTTTCTTT

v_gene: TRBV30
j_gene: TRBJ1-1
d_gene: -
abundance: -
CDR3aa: CAWTFRVNTEAFF
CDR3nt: TGTGCCTGGACATTCAGGGTTAACACTGAAGCTTTCTTT

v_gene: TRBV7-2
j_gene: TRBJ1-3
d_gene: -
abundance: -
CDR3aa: CASINRAGGNTIYF
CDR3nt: TGTGCCAGCATCAACAGGGCGGGTGGAAACACCATATATTTT

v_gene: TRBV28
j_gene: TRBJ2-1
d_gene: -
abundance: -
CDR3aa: CATGRLVEQFF
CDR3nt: TGTGCCACCGGGAGACTAGTAGAGCAGTTCTTC

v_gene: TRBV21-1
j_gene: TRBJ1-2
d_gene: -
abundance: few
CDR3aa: CASSIGTGISYGYTF
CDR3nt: TGTGCCAGCAGCATAGGGACAGGGATAAGCTATGGCTACACCTTC

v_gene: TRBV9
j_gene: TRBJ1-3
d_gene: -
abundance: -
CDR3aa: CASSVMGGGNTIYF
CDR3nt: TGTGCCAGCAGCGTCATGGGGGGAGGAAACACCATATATTTT

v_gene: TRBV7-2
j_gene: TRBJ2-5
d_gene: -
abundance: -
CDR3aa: CASSLVFLGLAMETQYF
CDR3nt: TGTGCCAGCAGCTTAGTGTTCTTGGGGCTAGCGATGGAGACCCAGTACTTC

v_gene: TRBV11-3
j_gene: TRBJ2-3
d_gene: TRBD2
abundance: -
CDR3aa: CASSPGTRLAGGVGTDTQYF
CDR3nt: TGTGCCAGCAGCCCAGGGACCCGACTAGCGGGGGGGGTTGGCACAGATACGCAGTATTTT

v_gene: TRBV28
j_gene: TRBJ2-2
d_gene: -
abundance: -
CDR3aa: CASSSPGRTNTGELFF
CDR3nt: TGTGCCAGCAGCTCCCCAGGGCGGACGAACACCGGGGAGCTGTTTTTT

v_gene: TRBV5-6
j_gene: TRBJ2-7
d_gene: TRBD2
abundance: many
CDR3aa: CASSLDRLAAYEQYF
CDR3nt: TGTGCCAGCAGCTTGGATCGGCTAGCGGCATACGAGCAGTACTTC

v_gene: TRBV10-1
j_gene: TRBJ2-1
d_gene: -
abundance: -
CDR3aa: CASSSRYNEQFF
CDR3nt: TGCGCCAGCTCTAGCCGATACAATGAGCAGTTCTTC

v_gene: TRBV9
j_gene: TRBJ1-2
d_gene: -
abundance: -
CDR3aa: CASTISWGGALGYTF
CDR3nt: TGTGCCAGCACCATTTCCTGGGGGGGGGCGCTTGGCTACACCTTC

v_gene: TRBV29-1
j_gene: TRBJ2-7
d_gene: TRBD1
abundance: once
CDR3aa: CSVESTPDRVPYEQYF
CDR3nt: TGCAGCGTTGAAAGCACCCCGGACAGGGTTCCTTACGAGCAGTACTTC

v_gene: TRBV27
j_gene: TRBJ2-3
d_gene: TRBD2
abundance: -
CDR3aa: CASSPAAGESTDTQYF
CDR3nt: TGTGCCAGCAGCCCCGCCGCGGGAGAAAGCACAGATACGCAGTATTTT

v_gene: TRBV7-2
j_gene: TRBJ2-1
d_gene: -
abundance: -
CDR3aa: CASSVMEGGHSVF
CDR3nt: TGTGCCAGCTCAGTAATGGAGGGGGGGCACTCGGTCTTC

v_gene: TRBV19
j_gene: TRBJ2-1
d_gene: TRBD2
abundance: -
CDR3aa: CASSRASSGSDNEQFF
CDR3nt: TGTGCCAGTAGTAGGGCTTCTAGCGGGAGTGATAATGAGCAGTTCTTC

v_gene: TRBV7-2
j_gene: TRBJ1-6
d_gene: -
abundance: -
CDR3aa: CASSLTDRGYNSPLHF
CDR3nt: TGTGCCAGCAGCTTGACAGACCGGGGGTATAATTCACCCCTCCACTTT

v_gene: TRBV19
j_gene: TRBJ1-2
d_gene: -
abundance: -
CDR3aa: CASHPGVGKGYTF
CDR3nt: TGTGCCAGCCACCCAGGGGTTGGTAAAGGCTACACCTTC

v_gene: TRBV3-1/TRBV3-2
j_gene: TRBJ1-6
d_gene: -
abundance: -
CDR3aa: CASTLTGGLRGNSPLHF
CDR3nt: TGTGCCAGCACCCTAACGGGGGGATTAAGAGGTAATTCACCCCTCCACTTT

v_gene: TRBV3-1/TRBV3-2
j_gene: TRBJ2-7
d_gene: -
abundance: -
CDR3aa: CASSQGAGDIGEQYF
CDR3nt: TGTGCCAGCAGCCAAGGGGCAGGGGATATCGGCGAGCAGTACTTC

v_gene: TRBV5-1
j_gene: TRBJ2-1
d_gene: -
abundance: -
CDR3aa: CASSSLIAPPGDEQFF
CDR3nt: TGCGCCAGCAGCTCCCTTATAGCGCCCCCTGGCGATGAGCAGTTCTTC

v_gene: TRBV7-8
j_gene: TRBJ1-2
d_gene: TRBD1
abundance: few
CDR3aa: CASSFSLAGGHGYTF
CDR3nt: TGTGCCAGCAGCTTCTCACTGGCAGGGGGTCATGGCTACACCTTC

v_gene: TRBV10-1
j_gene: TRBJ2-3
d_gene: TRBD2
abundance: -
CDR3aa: CASSASGISTDTQYF
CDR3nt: TGCGCCAGCAGCGCTAGCGGGATAAGCACAGATACGCAGTATTTT

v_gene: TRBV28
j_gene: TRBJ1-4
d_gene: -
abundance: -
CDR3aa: CASAGVWDEKLFF
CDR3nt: TGTGCCAGCGCAGGGGTGTGGGACGAAAAACTGTTTTTT

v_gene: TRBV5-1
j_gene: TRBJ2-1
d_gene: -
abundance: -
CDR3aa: CASQVGSNNEQFF
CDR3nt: TGCGCCAGCCAGGTGGGGAGCAACAATGAGCAGTTCTTC

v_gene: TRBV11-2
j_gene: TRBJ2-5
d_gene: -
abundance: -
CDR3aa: CASSPWGQQETQYF
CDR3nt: TGTGCCAGCAGCCCCTGGGGCCAACAAGAGACCCAGTACTTC

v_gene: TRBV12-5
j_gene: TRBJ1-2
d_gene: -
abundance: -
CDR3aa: CASGFEVYGYTF
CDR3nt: TGTGCTAGTGGTTTTGAGGTCTATGGCTACACCTTC

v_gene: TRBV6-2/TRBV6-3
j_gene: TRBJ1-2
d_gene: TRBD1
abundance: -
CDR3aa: CASSYDLGTEIFYGYTF
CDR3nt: TGTGCCAGCAGTTACGACCTCGGGACAGAGATCTTCTATGGCTACACCTTC

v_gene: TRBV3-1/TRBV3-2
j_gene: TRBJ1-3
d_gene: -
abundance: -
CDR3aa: CASSPEWSGNTIYF
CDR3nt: TGTGCCAGCAGCCCGGAGTGGTCTGGAAACACCATATATTTT

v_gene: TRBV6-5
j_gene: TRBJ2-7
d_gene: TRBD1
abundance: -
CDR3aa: CASSSGQAVLPYEQYF
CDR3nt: TGTGCCAGCAGTTCCGGACAGGCGGTTCTTCCCTACGAGCAGTACTTC

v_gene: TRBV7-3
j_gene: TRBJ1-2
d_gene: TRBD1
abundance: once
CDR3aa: CASSADRGYGYTF
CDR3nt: TGTGCCAGCAGCGCTGACAGGGGCTATGGCTACACCTTC

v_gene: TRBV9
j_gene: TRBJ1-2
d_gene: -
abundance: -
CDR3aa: CASSGGGGYTF
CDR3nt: TGTGCCAGCAGCGGAGGAGGCGGCTACACCTTC

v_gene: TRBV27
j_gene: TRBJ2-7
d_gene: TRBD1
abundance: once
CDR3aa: CASSLGQGALYEQYF
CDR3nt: TGTGCCAGCAGTTTGGGACAGGGAGCCCTATACGAGCAGTACTTC

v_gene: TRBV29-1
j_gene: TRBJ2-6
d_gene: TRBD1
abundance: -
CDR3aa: CSVEGTAGANVLTF
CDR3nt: TGCAGCGTTGAGGGGACAGCCGGGGCCAACGTCCTGACTTTC

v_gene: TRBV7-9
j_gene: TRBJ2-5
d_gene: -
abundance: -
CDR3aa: CASRSGQETQYF
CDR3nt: TGTGCCAGCAGAAGCGGTCAAGAGACCCAGTACTTC

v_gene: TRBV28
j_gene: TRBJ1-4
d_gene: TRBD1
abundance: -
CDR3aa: CASSAPGTGLGEKLFF
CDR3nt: TGTGCCAGCAGTGCACCCGGGACAGGGCTAGGGGAAAAACTGTTTTTT

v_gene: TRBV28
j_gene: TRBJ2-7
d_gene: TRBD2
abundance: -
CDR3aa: CASSYNEREGLYEQYF
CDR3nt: TGTGCCAGCAGTTATAACGAGCGGGAGGGCCTTTACGAGCAGTACTTC

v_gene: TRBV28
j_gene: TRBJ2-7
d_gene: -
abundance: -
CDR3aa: CASSRSGYEQYF
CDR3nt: TGTGCCAGCAGTCGCTCGGGATACGAGCAGTACTTC

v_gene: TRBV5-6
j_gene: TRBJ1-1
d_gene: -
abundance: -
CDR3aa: CASSLRLRSTEAFF
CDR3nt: TGTGCCAGCAGCTTGAGACTTAGGAGCACTGAAGCTTTCTTT

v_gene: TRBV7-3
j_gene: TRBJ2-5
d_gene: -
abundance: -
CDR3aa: CASSLPPVEEQETQYF
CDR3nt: TGTGCCAGCAGCTTACCCCCGGTGGAGGAACAAGAGACCCAGTACTTC

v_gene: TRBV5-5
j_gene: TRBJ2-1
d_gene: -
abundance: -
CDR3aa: CASSLAGARNEQFF
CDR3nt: TGTGCCAGCAGCTTGGCTGGTGCTAGGAATGAGCAGTTCTTC

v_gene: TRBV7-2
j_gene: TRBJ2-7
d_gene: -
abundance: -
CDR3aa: CASSLWTTAYEQYF
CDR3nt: TGTGCCAGCAGCCTGTGGACTACCGCCTACGAGCAGTACTTC

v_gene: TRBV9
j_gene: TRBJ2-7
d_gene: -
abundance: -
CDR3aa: CASSVRDIKYEQYF
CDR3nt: TGTGCCAGCAGCGTAAGGGACATAAAATACGAGCAGTACTTC